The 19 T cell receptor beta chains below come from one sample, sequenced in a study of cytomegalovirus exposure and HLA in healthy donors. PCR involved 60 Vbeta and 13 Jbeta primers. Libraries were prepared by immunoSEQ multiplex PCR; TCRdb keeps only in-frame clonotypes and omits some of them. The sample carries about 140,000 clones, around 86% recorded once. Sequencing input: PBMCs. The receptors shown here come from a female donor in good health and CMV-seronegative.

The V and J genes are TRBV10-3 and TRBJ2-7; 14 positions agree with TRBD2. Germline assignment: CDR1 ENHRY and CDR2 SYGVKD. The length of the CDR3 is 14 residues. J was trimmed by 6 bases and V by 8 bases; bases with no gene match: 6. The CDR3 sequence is CAIWEGLAGAEQYF. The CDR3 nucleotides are TGTGCCATCTGGGAGGGACTAGCGGGAGCCGAGCAGTACTTC.

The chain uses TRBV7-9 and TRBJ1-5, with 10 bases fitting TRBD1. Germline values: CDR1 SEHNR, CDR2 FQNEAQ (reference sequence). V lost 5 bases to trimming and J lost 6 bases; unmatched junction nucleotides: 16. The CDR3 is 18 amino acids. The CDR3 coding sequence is TGTGCCAGCAGCAAAGCGACAGGGGGCTCTATTGTAGGTCAGCCCCAGCATTTT. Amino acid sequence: CASSKATGGSIVGQPQHF.

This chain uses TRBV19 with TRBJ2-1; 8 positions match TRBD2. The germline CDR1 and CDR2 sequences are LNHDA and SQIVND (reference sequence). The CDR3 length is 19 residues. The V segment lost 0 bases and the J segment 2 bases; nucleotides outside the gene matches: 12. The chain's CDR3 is CASSIDGVITSGTYNEQFF. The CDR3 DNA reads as TGTGCCAGTAGTATAGATGGTGTTATTACTAGCGGTACCTACAATGAGCAGTTCTTC.

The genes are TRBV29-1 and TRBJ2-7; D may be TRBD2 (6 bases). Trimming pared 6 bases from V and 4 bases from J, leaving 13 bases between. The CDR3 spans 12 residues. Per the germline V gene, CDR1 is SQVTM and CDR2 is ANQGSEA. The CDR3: CSVNTGTYEQYF. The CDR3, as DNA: TGCAGCGTGAACACGGGGACTTACGAGCAGTACTTC.

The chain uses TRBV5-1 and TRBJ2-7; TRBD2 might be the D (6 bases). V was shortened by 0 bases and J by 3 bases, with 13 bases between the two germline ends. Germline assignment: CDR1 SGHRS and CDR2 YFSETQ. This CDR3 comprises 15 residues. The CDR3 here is CASSLDGSKLYEQYF. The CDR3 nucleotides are TGCGCCAGCAGCTTGGACGGGAGTAAACTCTACGAGCAGTACTTC.

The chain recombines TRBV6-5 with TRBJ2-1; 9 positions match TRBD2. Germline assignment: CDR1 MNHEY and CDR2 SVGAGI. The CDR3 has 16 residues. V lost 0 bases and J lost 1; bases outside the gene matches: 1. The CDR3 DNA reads TGTGCCAGCAGTTACTCTAGCGGGAGATCCTACAATGAGCAGTTCTTC. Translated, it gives CASSYSSGRSYNEQFF.

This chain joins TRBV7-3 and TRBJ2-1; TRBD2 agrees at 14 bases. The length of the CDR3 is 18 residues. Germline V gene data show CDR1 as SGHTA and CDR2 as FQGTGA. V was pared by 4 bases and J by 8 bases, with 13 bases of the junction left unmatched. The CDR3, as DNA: TGTGCCAGCAGCTCGAAGCCCGGGACTAGCGGGAGTAGCCATGAGCAGTTCTTC. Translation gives CASSSKPGTSGSSHEQFF. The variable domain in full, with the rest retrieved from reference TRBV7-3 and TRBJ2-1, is GAGVSQTPSNKVTEKGKYVELRCDPISGHTALYWYRQSLGQGPEFLIYFQGTGAADDSGLPNDRFFAVRPEGSVSTLKIQRTERGDSAVYLCASSSKPGTSGSSHEQFFGPGTRLTVL.

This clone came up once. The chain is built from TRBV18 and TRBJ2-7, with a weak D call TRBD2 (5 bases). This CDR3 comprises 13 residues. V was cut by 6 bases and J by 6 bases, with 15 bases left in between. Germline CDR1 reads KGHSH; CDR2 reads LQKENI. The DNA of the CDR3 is TGTGCCAGCTCCCCCTCAGAGGGCTTCGAGCAGTACTTC. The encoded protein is CASSPSEGFEQYF. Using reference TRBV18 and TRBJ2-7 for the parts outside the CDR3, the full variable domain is NAGVMQNPRHLVRRRGQEARLRCSPMKGHSHVYWYRQLPEEGLKFMVYLQKENIIDESGMPKERFSAEFPKEGPSILRIQQVVRGDSAAYFCASSPSEGFEQYFGPGTRLTVT.

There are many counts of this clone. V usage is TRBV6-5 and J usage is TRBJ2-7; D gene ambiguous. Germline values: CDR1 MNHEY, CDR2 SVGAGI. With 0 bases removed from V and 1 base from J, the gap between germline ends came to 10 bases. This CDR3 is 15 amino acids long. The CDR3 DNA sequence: TGTGCCAGCAGTTACTCGAAGCAGGTTTCCTACGAGCAGTACTTC. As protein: CASSYSKQVSYEQYF.

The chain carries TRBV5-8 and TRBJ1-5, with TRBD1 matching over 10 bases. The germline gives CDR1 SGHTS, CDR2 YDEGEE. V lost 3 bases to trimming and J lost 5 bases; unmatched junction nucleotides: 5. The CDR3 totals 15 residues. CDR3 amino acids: CASSSGQGGYQPQHF. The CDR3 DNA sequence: TGTGCCAGCAGCTCCGGACAGGGGGGGTATCAGCCCCAGCATTTT.

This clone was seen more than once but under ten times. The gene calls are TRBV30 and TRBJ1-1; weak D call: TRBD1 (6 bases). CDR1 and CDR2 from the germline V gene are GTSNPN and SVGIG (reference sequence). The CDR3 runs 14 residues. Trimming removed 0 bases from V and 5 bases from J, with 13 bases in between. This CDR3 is CAWSVQGRGTEAFF. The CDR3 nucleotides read TGTGCCTGGAGTGTACAGGGCAGGGGAACTGAAGCTTTCTTT.

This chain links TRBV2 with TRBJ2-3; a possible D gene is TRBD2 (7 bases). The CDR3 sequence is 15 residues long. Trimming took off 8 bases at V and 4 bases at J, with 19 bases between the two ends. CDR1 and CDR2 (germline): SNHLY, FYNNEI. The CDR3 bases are TGTGCCAGCGCCGCGGGGGCGGGGATCCCAGATACGCAGTATTTT. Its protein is CASAAGAGIPDTQYF.

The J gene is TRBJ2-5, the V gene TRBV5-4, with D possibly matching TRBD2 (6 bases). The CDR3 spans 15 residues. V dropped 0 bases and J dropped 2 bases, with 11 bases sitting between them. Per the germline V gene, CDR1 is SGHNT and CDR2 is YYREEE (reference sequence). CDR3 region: CASSLVLGGQETQYF. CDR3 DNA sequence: TGTGCCAGCAGCTTGGTGTTGGGAGGACAAGAGACCCAGTACTTC.

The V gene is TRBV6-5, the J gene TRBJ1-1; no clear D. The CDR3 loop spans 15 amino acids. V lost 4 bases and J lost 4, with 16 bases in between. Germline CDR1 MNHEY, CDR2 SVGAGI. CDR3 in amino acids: CASSSRVSGSTEAFF. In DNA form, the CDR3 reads TGTGCCAGCAGTTCACGAGTTTCGGGATCCACTGAAGCTTTCTTT.

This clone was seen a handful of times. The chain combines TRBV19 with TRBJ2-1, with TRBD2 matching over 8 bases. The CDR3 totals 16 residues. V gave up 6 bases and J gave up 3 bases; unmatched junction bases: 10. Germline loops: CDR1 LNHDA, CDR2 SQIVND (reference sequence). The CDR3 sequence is CASSPPGLAGYNEQFF. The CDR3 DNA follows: TGTGCCAGTAGCCCCCCGGGGCTAGCGGGCTACAATGAGCAGTTCTTC.

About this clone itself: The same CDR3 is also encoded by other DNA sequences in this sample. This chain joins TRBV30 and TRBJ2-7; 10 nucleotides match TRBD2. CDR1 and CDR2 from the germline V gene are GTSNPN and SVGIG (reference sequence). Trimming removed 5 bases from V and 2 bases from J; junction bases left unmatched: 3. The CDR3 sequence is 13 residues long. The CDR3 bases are TGTGCCTGGCGGACTAGCGGAGCCTACGAGCAGTACTTC. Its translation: CAWRTSGAYEQYF.

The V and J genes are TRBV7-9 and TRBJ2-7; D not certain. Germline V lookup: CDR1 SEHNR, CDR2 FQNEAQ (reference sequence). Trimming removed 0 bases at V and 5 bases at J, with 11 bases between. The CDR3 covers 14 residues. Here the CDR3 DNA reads TGTGCCAGCAGCTTAGCGCTTACAGTCCACGAGCAGTACTTC. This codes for CASSLALTVHEQYF.

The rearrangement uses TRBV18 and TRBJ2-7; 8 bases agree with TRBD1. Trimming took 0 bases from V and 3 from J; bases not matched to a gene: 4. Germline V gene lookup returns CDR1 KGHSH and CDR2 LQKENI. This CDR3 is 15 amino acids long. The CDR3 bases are TGTGCCAGCTCACCACCGGACAGGGAGAGCTACGAGCAGTACTTC. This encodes CASSPPDRESYEQYF. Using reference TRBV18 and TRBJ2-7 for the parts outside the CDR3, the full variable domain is NAGVMQNPRHLVRRRGQEARLRCSPMKGHSHVYWYRQLPEEGLKFMVYLQKENIIDESGMPKERFSAEFPKEGPSILRIQQVVRGDSAAYFCASSPPDRESYEQYFGPGTRLTVT.

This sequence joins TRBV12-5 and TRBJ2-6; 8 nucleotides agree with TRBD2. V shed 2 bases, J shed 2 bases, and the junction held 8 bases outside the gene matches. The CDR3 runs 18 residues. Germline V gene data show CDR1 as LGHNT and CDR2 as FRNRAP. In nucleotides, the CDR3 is TGTGCTAGTGGTTTGTACACGGGAGGGGCGACTGGGGCCAACGTCCTGACTTTC. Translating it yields CASGLYTGGATGANVLTF.